What follows describes a single T cell receptor beta chain. This specimen belongs to a study of shared clonotypes between healthy human individuals. Study in general: Per donor, CD8 memory used one plate, CD8 naive used two, CD4 memory used three and CD4 naive used three.

The donors, all of them Caucasian adults, lived in Nashville, Tennessee. The germline V and J ends were trimmed by 11 bases and 0 bases, with 14 bases remaining between them. Germline CDR1 is MNHNY and CDR2 is SVGAGI (reference sequence). The CDR3 consists of 13 residues. Genomic DNA of each subset was evenly split across several immunoSEQ plates. Authors' methods: In the immunoSEQ data, sequences were junction-only and lacked quality scores, so filtering differed. Using immunoSEQ multiplex PCR, the repertoire was profiled, and TCRdb retains in-frame clones only, with some absent. From that table come the V and J calls and clone size; the DNA was used to work out D and trimming. Of about 1.5 million clones in the sample, over 95% were seen once.

This chain links TRBV6-6 with TRBJ2-7, with unresolved D. The receptor was derived from a man aged 25 to 45 in good health. Material for sequencing was naive CD4+ T cells sorted from blood. The subset was: CD45RA+ positively selected. The CDR3 here is CAAGTWSSYEQYF. In DNA form, the CDR3 reads TGTGCCGCCGGAACTTGGAGCTCCTACGAGCAGTACTTC.